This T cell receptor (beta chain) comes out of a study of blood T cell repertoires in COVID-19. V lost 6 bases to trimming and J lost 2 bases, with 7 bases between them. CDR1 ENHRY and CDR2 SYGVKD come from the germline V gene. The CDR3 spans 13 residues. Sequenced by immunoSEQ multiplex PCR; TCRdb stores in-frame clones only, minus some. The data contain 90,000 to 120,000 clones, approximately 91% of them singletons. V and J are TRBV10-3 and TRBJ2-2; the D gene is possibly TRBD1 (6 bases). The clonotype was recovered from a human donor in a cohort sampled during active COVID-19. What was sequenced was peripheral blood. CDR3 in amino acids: CAIRGANTGELFF. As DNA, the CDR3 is TGTGCCATCAGGGGGGCCAACACCGGGGAGCTGTTTTTT.